The present T cell receptor (beta chain) was sequenced within a study of cytomegalovirus exposure and HLA in healthy donors. Study results and limitations: In a later analysis, CMV-associated beta chains were mostly HLA-associated, it appeared.

PCR amplification relied on 60 Vbeta primers (plus 13 Jbeta primers). Sequencing used immunoSEQ multiplex PCR; TCRdb keeps in-frame clones, though not all of them. Of under 200,000 clones in the sample, 84% are singletons; the top ten hold around 0.97%. As for this clone: Its antigen is undetermined.

The CDR3 length is 11 residues. Germline lookup yields CDR1 DFQATT and CDR2 SNEGSKA (reference sequence). V lost 5 bases and J 4 bases, leaving 7 bases between the germline ends. The specimen sequenced was PBMCs. This chain connects TRBV20-1 to TRBJ2-3; D remains unclear. The sequence was obtained from a man aged 25-45 years in good health and CMV-seronegative. As DNA, the CDR3 is TGCAGTGCTCCACGGGCAGATACGCAGTATTTT. Its translation is CSAPRADTQYF.